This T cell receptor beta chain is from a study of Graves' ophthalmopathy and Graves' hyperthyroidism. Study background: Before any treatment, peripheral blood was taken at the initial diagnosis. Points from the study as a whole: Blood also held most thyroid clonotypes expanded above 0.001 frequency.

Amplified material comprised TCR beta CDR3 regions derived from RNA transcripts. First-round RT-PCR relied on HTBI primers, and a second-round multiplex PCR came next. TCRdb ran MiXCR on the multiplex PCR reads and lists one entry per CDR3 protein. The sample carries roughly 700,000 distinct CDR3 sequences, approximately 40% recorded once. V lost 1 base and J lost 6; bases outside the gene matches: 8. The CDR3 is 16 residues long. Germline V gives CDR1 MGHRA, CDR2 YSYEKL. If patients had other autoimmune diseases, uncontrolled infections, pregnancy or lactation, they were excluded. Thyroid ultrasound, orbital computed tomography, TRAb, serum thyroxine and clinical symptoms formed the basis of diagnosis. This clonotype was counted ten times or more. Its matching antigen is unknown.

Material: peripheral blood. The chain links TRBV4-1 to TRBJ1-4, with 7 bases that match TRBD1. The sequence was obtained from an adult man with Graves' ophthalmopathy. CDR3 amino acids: CASSQAGPGTDEKLFF. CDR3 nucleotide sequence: TGCGCCAGCAGCCAAGCAGGGCCCGGGACAGATGAAAAACTGTTTTTT.